This section outlines one T cell receptor (beta chain) sequence together with its context. The antigen is unknown. This sample is drawn from a study of blood T cells in healthy people across ages. General study results and limits: In the absence of known donor CMV status, changes in expanded clonotypes were possibly confounded.

The CDR3 is 15 residues long. Germline trimming cut 0 bases from V and 11 bases from J; bases unmatched to any gene: 11. CDR1 is DFQATT, CDR2 SNEGSKA, per germline (reference sequence). Next came a second PCR, run for 7 to 11 cycles, which used a sample-barcoded 5' primer along with a J-beta primer mix. TCRdb re-analysed the 5' RACE reads in MiXCR, keeping a single row per CDR3 protein. The sample holds approximately 350,000 distinct CDR3 sequences, approximately 52% seen once. The chain employs TRBV20-1 and TRBJ2-5; 11 nucleotides align to TRBD2. The receptor was isolated from a man in his sixties in good health. The sample comprised blood. The CDR3 nucleotides read TGCAGTGCTAGAGAAAGTCTAGCGGGAGGCCGGGGGCAGTACTTC. Translated: CSARESLAGGRGQYF.